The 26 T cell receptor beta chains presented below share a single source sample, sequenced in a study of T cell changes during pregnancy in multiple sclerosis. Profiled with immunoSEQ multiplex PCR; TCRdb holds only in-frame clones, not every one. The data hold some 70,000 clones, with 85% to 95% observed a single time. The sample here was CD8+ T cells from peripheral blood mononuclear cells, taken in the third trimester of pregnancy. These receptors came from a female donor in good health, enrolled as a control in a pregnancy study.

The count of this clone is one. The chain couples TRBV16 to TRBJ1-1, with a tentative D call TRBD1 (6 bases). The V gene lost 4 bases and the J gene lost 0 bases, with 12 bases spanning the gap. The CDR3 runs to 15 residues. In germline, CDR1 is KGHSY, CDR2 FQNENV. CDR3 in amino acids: CASSPRTDMNTEAFF. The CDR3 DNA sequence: TGTGCCAGCAGCCCAAGGACAGATATGAACACTGAAGCTTTCTTT.

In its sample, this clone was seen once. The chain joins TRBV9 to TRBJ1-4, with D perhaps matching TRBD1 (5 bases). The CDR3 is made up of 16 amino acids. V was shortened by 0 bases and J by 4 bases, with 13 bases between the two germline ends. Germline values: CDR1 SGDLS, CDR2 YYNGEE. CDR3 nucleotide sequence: TGTGCCAGCAGCGTAGGAGCAGGGCAGGGTAATGAAAAACTGTTTTTT. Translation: CASSVGAGQGNEKLFF.

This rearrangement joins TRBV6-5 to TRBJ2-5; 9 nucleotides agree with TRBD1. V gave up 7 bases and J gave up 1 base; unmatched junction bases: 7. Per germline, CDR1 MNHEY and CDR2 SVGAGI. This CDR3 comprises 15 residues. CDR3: CASKIGTGPQETQYF. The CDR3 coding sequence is TGTGCCAGCAAGATAGGGACAGGGCCCCAAGAGACCCAGTACTTC.

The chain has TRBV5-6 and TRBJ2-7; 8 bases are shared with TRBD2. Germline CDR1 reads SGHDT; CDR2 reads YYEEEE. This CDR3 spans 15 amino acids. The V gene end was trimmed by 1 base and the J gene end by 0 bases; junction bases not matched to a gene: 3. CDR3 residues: CASSLSAGGSYEQYF. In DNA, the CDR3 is TGTGCCAGCAGCTTGTCGGCGGGAGGCTCCTACGAGCAGTACTTC. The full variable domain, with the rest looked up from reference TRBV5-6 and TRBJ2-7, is DAGVTQSPTHLIKTRGQQVTLRCSPKSGHDTVSWYQQALGQGPQFIFQYYEEEERQRGNFPDRFSGHQFPNYSSELNVNALLLGDSALYLCASSLSAGGSYEQYFGPGTRLTVT.

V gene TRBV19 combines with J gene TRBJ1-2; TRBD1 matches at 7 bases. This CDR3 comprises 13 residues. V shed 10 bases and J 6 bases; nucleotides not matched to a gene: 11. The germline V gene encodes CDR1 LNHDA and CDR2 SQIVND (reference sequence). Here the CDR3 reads CATSPGQLNGYTF. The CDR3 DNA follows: TGTGCCACTTCACCGGGACAGCTTAATGGCTACACCTTC.

The DNA for the CDR3 is TGTGCCAGCAGCCACAGGAGACAGGGGGCCTACACTGAAGCTTTCTTT. Translated, it gives CASSHRRQGAYTEAFF. The V call is TRBV7-6, the J call TRBJ1-1, with 10 bases that match TRBD1. Looked up from germline, CDR1 is SGHVS and CDR2 is FNYEAQ. The CDR3 loop spans 16 amino acids. The V segment lost 5 bases and the J segment 3 bases; nucleotides outside the gene matches: 9.

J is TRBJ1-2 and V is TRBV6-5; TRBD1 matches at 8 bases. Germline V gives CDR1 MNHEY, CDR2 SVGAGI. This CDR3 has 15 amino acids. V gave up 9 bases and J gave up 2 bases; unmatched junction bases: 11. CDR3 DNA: TGTGCCAGTGCTCTGGGGACAGGCCTGAACTATGGCTACACCTTC. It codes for CASALGTGLNYGYTF.

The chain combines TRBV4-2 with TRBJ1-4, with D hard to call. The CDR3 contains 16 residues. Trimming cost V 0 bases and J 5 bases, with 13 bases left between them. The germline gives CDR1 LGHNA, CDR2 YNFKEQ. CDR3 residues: CASSQEASVKNEKLFF. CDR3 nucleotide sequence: TGTGCCAGCAGCCAAGAAGCATCGGTCAAGAATGAAAAACTGTTTTTT.

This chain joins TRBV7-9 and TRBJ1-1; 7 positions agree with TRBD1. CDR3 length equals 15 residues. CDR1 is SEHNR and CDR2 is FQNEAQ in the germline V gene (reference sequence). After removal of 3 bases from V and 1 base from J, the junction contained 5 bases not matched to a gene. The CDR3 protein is CASSFIGGSNTEAFF. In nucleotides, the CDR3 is TGTGCCAGCAGCTTTATAGGGGGCTCGAACACTGAAGCTTTCTTT. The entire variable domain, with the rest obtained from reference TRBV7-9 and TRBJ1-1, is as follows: DTGVSQNPRHKITKRGQNVTFRCDPISEHNRLYWYRQTLGQGPEFLTYFQNEAQLEKSRLLSDRFSAERPKGSFSTLEIQRTEQGDSAMYLCASSFIGGSNTEAFFGQGTRLTVV.

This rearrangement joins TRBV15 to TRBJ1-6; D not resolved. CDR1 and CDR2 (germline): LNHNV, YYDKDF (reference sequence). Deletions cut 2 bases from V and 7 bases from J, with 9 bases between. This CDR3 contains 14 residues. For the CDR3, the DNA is TGTGCCACCAGCAGACCGTTAGAAAATTCACCCCTCCACTTT. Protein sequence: CATSRPLENSPLHF.

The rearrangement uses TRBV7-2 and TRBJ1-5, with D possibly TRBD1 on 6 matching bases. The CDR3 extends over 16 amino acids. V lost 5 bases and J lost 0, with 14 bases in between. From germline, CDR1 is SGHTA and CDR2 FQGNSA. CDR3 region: CASSLPQGPSNQPQHF. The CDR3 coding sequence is TGTGCCAGCAGCCTGCCCCAGGGGCCTAGCAATCAGCCCCAGCATTTT.

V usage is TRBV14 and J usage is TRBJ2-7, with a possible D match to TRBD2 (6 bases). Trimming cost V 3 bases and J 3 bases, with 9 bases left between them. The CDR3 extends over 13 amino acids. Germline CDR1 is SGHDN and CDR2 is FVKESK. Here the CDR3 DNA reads TGTGCCAGCAGCCAGGGACTGGGCTACGAGCAGTACTTC. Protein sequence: CASSQGLGYEQYF.

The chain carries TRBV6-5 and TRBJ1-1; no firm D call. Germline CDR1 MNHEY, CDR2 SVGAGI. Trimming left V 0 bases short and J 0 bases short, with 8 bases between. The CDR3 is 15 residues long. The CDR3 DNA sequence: TGTGCCAGCAGTTACTCGCGGATGCTGAACACTGAAGCTTTCTTT. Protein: CASSYSRMLNTEAFF.

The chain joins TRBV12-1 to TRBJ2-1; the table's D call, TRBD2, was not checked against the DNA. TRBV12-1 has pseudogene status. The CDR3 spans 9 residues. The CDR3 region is CASRAGRIF. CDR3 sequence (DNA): TGTGCCAGCAGGGCAGGGAGGATCTTC.

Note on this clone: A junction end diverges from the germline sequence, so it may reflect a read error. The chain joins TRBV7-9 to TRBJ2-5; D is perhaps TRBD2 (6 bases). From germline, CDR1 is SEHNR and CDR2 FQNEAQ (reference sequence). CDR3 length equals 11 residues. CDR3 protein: CASSGGTEWHF. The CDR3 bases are TGTGCCAGCAGCGGCGGGACCGAGTGGCACTTC. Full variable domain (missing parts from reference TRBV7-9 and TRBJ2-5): DTGVSQNPRHKITKRGQNVTFRCDPISEHNRLYWYRQTLGQGPEFLTYFQNEAQLEKSRLLSDRFSAERPKGSFSTLEIQRTEQGDSAMYLCASSGGTEWHFGPGTRLLVL.

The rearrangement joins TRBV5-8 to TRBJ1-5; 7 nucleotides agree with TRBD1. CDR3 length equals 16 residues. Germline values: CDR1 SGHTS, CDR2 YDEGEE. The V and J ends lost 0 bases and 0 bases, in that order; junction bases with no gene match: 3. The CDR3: CASSLDRGHSNQPQHF. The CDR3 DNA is TGTGCCAGCAGCTTGGACAGGGGTCATAGCAATCAGCCCCAGCATTTT.

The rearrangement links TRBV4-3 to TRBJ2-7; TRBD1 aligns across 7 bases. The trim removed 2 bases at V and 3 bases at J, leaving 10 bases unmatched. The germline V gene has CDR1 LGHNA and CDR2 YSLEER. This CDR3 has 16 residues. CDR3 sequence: CASSQTASGQYYEQYF. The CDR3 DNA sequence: TGCGCCAGCAGCCAAACCGCCTCGGGACAGTACTACGAGCAGTACTTC.

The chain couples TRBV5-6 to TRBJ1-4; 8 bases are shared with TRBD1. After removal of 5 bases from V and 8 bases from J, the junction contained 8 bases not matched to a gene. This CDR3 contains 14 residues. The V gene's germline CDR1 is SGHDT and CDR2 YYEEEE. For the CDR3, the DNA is TGTGCCAGCAGTAGAGACAGGGGAGGCGAAAAACTGTTTTTT. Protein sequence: CASSRDRGGEKLFF.

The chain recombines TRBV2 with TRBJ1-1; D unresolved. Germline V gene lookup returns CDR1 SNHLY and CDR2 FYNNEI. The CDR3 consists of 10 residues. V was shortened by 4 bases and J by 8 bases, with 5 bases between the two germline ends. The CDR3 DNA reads TGTGCCAGCAGTGTTGAGGAAGCTTTCTTT. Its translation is CASSVEEAFF. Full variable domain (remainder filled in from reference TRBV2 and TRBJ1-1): EPEVTQTPSHQVTQMGQEVILRCVPISNHLYFYWYRQILGQKVEFLVSFYNNEISEKSEIFDDQFSVERPDGSNFTLKIRSTKLEDSAMYFCASSVEEAFFGQGTRLTVV.

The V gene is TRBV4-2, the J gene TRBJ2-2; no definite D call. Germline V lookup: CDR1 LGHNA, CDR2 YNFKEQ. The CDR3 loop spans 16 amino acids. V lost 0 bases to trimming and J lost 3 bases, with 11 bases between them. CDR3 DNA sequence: TGTGCCAGCAGCCAAGAGTCCGGGTTGGACACCGGGGAGCTGTTTTTT. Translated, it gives CASSQESGLDTGELFF.

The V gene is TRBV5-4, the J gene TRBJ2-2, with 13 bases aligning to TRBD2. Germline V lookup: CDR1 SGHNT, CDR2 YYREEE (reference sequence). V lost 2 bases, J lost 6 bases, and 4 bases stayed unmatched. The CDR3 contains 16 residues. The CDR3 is CASSLLAGGPPGELFF. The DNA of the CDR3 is TGTGCCAGCAGCTTACTAGCGGGGGGGCCCCCCGGGGAGCTGTTTTTT.

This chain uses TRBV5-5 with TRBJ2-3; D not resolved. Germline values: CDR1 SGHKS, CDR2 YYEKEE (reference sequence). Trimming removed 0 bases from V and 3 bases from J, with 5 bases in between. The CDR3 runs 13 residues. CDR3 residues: CASSLVATDTQYF. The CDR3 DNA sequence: TGTGCCAGCAGCTTGGTAGCTACAGATACGCAGTATTTT.

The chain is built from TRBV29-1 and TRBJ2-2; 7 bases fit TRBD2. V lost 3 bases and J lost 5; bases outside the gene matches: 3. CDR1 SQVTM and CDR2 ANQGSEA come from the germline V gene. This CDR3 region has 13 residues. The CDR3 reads CSVDGGVTGELFF. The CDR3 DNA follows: TGCAGCGTTGATGGGGGGGTAACCGGGGAGCTGTTTTTT.

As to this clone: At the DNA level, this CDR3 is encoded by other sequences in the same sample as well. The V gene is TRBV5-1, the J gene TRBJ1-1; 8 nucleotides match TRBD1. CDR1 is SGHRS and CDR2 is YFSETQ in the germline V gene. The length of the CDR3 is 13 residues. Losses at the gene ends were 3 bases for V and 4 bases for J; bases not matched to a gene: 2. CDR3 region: CASSSTGGTEAFF. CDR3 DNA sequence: TGCGCCAGCAGCTCAACAGGGGGCACTGAAGCTTTCTTT.

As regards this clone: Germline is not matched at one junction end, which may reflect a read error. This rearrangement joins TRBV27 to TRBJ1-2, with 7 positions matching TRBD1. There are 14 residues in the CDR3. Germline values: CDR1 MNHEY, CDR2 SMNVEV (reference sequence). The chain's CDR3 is CASSPAVPGTEAIF. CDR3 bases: TGTGCCAGCAGTCCAGCAGTCCCCGGGACAGAGGCCATCTTC.

The CDR3 DNA is TGCGCCAGCAGCCAAGATCTCGCTAGCGGGGCCCCAGATACGCAGTATTTT. Amino acid sequence: CASSQDLASGAPDTQYF. This rearrangement joins TRBV4-3 to TRBJ2-3; 9 bases line up with TRBD2. The trim removed 0 bases at V and 4 bases at J, leaving 8 bases unmatched. The CDR3 extends over 17 amino acids. Looked up from germline, CDR1 is LGHNA and CDR2 is YSLEER.